The 29 T cell receptor beta chains listed next were all sequenced from one sample in a study of blood T cell repertoires in COVID-19. Sequenced by immunoSEQ multiplex PCR; TCRdb stores in-frame clones only, minus some. The data contain roughly 270,000 clones, 88% of them seen just once; the ten biggest clones take up 9.4%. Material: peripheral blood. The source is a man in his late teens or twenties with active or convalescent COVID-19.

This clone appeared once. V usage is TRBV13 and J usage is TRBJ2-7; 7 bases fit TRBD2. The CDR3 spans 15 residues. Per the germline V gene, CDR1 is PRHDT and CDR2 is FYEKMQ (reference sequence). V shed 5 bases, J shed 3 bases, and the junction held 10 bases outside the gene matches. CDR3 DNA sequence: TGTGCCAGCAGCCCGACCGGGACTACCATCTACGAGCAGTACTTC. Translation gives CASSPTGTTIYEQYF.

The V gene is TRBV21-1, the J gene TRBJ2-3; the table's D call TRBD1 went unverified against the DNA. TRBV21-1 is a documented pseudogene. This CDR3 comprises 21 residues. Here the CDR3 reads CASSRKPGPPGQGQRTDTQYF. The CDR3 coding sequence is TGTGCCAGCAGCAGAAAGCCTGGCCCGCCGGGACAGGGCCAGCGCACAGATACGCAGTATTTT.

V is TRBV13 and J is TRBJ2-3, with D unclear. The CDR3 extends over 12 amino acids. Per the germline V gene, CDR1 is PRHDT and CDR2 is FYEKMQ (reference sequence). The V gene lost 5 bases and the J gene lost 6 bases, with 9 bases spanning the gap. CDR3: CASSLASDTQYF. The CDR3 coding sequence is TGTGCCAGCAGCCTCGCGTCGGATACGCAGTATTTT.

The V call is TRBV9, the J call TRBJ1-3; D might be TRBD1 (5 bases). Germline lookup yields CDR1 SGDLS and CDR2 YYNGEE. The CDR3 totals 18 residues. V lost 0 bases to trimming and J lost 0 bases, with 16 bases between them. The CDR3 sequence is CASSVATGGKSSGNTIYF. CDR3 nucleotides: TGTGCCAGCAGCGTAGCTACGGGGGGGAAATCCTCTGGAAACACCATATATTTT.

In its sample, this clone was seen a few times. The V gene is TRBV29-1, the J gene TRBJ1-2, with D maybe TRBD1 (6 bases). The length of the CDR3 is 16 residues. Trimming stripped 0 bases from V and 4 bases from J, with 18 bases between. Germline lookup yields CDR1 SQVTM and CDR2 ANQGSEA. This CDR3 reads CSVEDHDRSYRYGYTF. The CDR3, as DNA: TGCAGCGTTGAAGATCACGACAGGAGTTACCGCTATGGCTACACCTTC.

The chain joins TRBV7-9 to TRBJ1-1; D perhaps matches TRBD1 (5 bases). Trimming took off 5 bases at V and 4 bases at J, with 14 bases between the two ends. CDR1 and CDR2 (germline): SEHNR, FQNEAQ (reference sequence). The length of the CDR3 is 14 residues. The DNA of the CDR3 is TGTGCCAGCAGCGCAATACACGGGGGCACTGAAGCTTTCTTT. Translation: CASSAIHGGTEAFF.

This clone was seen a single time. This chain uses TRBV6-5 with TRBJ2-3; tentative D call: TRBD1 (6 bases). The length of the CDR3 is 14 residues. V lost 7 bases to trimming and J lost 5 bases, with 16 bases between them. Germline V gene lookup returns CDR1 MNHEY and CDR2 SVGAGI. CDR3 sequence reads: CASKEGGWGDTQYF. The CDR3 bases are TGTGCCAGCAAAGAAGGGGGATGGGGAGATACGCAGTATTTT.

The V gene is TRBV21-1, the J gene TRBJ2-5; the table's D call, TRBD2, was not checked against the DNA. TRBV21-1 is labeled a pseudogene. The CDR3 is made up of 17 amino acids. CDR3 bases: TGTGCCAGCAGCAAAGCGCGGCTAGCGGGGGAAGGGGAGACCCAGTACTTC. It yields the protein CASSKARLAGEGETQYF.

The chain is built from TRBV11-2 and TRBJ2-2; possibly TRBD1 for D (5 bases). The germline V gene encodes CDR1 SGHAT and CDR2 FQNNGV. V dropped 3 bases and J dropped 7 bases, with 12 bases sitting between them. This CDR3 contains 14 residues. CDR3 in amino acids: CASSFRGTNGELFF. The DNA of the CDR3 is TGTGCCAGCAGCTTTAGGGGTACTAACGGGGAGCTGTTTTTT.

The V call is TRBV4-3, the J call TRBJ2-3; D is perhaps TRBD2 (5 bases). The CDR3 is 14 residues long. The V end lost 1 base, the J end lost 8 bases, and 13 bases lay between the germline ends. Germline V gene lookup returns CDR1 LGHNA and CDR2 YSLEER. CDR3 residues: CASSQGPLGGTQYF. The CDR3 DNA reads TGCGCCAGCAGCCAAGGGCCCCTCGGAGGTACGCAGTATTTT.

This clone was detected once. The chain couples TRBV7-9 to TRBJ2-7, with TRBD2 identical over 12 bases. The V gene's germline CDR1 is SEHNR and CDR2 FQNEAQ (reference sequence). There are 17 residues in the CDR3. V shed 8 bases and J 0 bases; nucleotides not matched to a gene: 11. The CDR3 loop reads CASDQLAGGQSSYEQYF. The CDR3 nucleotides read TGTGCCAGCGACCAACTAGCGGGGGGCCAGAGCTCCTACGAGCAGTACTTC.

This clone was counted a single time. The sample has other DNA sequences that encode this CDR3 too. The chain employs TRBV3-1 (or the pseudogene TRBV3-2) and TRBJ1-6; 7 bases match TRBD1. The CDR3 loop spans 15 amino acids. CDR1 and CDR2 from the germline V gene are LGHDT and YNNKEL (reference sequence). The ends lost 4 bases at V and 4 bases at J; junction bases unmatched: 4. The CDR3 loop is CASSLPGQYNSPLHF. The CDR3 region has the DNA TGTGCCAGCAGCCTTCCGGGACAGTATAATTCACCCCTCCACTTT.

V and J are TRBV5-1 and TRBJ1-1, with 8 bases identical to TRBD1. The ends lost 3 bases at V and 5 bases at J; junction bases unmatched: 6. Per germline, CDR1 SGHRS and CDR2 YFSETQ. The CDR3 is 14 residues long. In DNA, the CDR3 is TGCGCCAGCAGCTCCGGCAGGGGGCCTACTGAAGCTTTCTTT. This encodes CASSSGRGPTEAFF.

V gene TRBV10-2 combines with J gene TRBJ2-7, with 12 bases aligning to TRBD2. The CDR3 runs to 14 residues. The V gene end was trimmed by 8 bases and the J gene end by 2 bases; junction bases not matched to a gene: 4. Germline-derived CDR1 and CDR2 are WSHSY and SAAADI. The CDR3 DNA follows: TGCGCCAGCGGCAGGACTAGCGGGGCCTACGAGCAGTACTTC. It translates to CASGRTSGAYEQYF.

This chain connects TRBV10-1 to TRBJ2-3; the match to TRBD1 covers 7 bases. V shed 2 bases and J 3 bases; nucleotides not matched to a gene: 11. The CDR3 is 17 residues long. Looked up from germline, CDR1 is WNHNN and CDR2 is SYGVQD (reference sequence). CDR3 residues: CASSETLGTRGTDTQYF. For the CDR3, the DNA is TGCGCCAGCAGTGAGACCCTGGGGACCAGGGGGACAGATACGCAGTATTTT.

The V gene is TRBV6-5, the J gene TRBJ2-7, with 7 bases aligning to TRBD1. The V gene end was trimmed by 0 bases and the J gene end by 2 bases; junction bases not matched to a gene: 4. CDR3 length equals 15 residues. Germline V gives CDR1 MNHEY, CDR2 SVGAGI. DNA for the CDR3: TGTGCCAGCAGTTACTCAGACAGGGCGACCTACGAGCAGTACTTC. This codes for CASSYSDRATYEQYF.

The chain joins TRBV7-2 to TRBJ2-2; 8 bases line up with TRBD2. The V and J ends lost 3 bases and 1 base, in that order; junction bases with no gene match: 4. This CDR3 has 16 residues. In germline, CDR1 is SGHTA, CDR2 FQGNSA. This CDR3 is CASSLLLAGNTGELFF. CDR3 coding DNA: TGTGCCAGCAGCTTGTTGCTAGCGGGGAACACCGGGGAGCTGTTTTTT.

This sequence joins TRBV28 and TRBJ1-5; 7 positions match TRBD1. CDR1 MDHEN and CDR2 SYDVKM come from the germline V gene. The V gene end was trimmed by 5 bases and the J gene end by 6 bases; junction bases not matched to a gene: 10. This CDR3 is built from 15 residues. The chain's CDR3 is CASSQIRQGGQPQHF. The CDR3 DNA reads TGTGCCAGCAGTCAAATCCGACAGGGAGGTCAGCCCCAGCATTTT.

The V call is TRBV5-1, the J call TRBJ1-2; 12 bases match TRBD1. The V gene end was trimmed by 4 bases and the J gene end by 7 bases; junction bases not matched to a gene: 5. CDR1 is SGHRS and CDR2 is YFSETQ in the germline V gene. The CDR3 loop spans 14 amino acids. The CDR3 bases are TGCGCCAGCAGCCTGGGACAGGGGGCCCGTGGCTACACCTTC. Translation gives CASSLGQGARGYTF.

J is TRBJ1-1 and V is TRBV6-1; 9 bases are shared with TRBD1. Germline-derived CDR1 and CDR2 are MNHNS and SASEGT. Unmatched junction bases numbered 0, after V lost 0 bases and J lost 1 base. The CDR3 extends over 15 amino acids. The CDR3 nucleotides are TGTGCCAGCAGTGAAGCGACAGGGGGGAACACTGAAGCTTTCTTT. It is translated as CASSEATGGNTEAFF.

V and J are TRBV19 and TRBJ1-2; a possible D gene is TRBD1 (5 bases). Germline CDR1 is LNHDA and CDR2 is SQIVND (reference sequence). CDR3 size: 17 residues. Trimming shortened V by 6 bases and J by 0 bases, and 20 bases separated the two germline ends. CDR3 sequence reads: CASRTVNSESTNYGYTF. DNA for the CDR3: TGTGCCAGTAGGACAGTGAATAGTGAAAGTACTAACTATGGCTACACCTTC.

This rearrangement joins TRBV6-4 to TRBJ2-7; a possible D gene is TRBD2 (6 bases). CDR3 size: 13 residues. Looked up from germline, CDR1 is MRHNA and CDR2 is SNTAGT. Trimming removed 1 base at V and 5 bases at J, with 9 bases between. CDR3 protein: CASSDYAGNEQYF. The CDR3 region has the DNA TGTGCCAGCAGTGACTATGCGGGGAACGAGCAGTACTTC.

The chain recombines TRBV6-1 with TRBJ1-5; D remains ambiguous. Germline values: CDR1 MNHNS, CDR2 SASEGT. Trimming cost V 2 bases and J 0 bases, with 8 bases left between them. This CDR3 has 15 amino acids. This CDR3 reads CASSEPSYSNQPQHF. CDR3 DNA sequence: TGTGCCAGCAGTGAACCCAGTTATAGCAATCAGCCCCAGCATTTT.

CDR3 protein: CASSFERTGYGYTF. CDR3 in DNA: TGTGCCAGCAGCTTCGAACGGACAGGGTATGGCTACACCTTC. V is TRBV7-2 and J is TRBJ1-2; TRBD1 agrees at 8 bases. V trimming: 3 bases; J trimming: 5 bases; junction bases outside the gene matches: 5. The CDR3 spans 14 residues. Germline-derived CDR1 and CDR2 are SGHTA and FQGNSA.

The genes are TRBV27 and TRBJ1-2, with D maybe TRBD1 (5 bases). The V gene lost 6 bases and the J gene lost 5 bases, with 16 bases spanning the gap. The CDR3 loop spans 14 amino acids. CDR1 MNHEY and CDR2 SMNVEV come from the germline V gene (reference sequence). CDR3 protein: CASRDAGGRYGYTF. DNA of the CDR3: TGTGCCAGCAGAGACGCGGGGGGACGGTATGGCTACACCTTC.

The gene calls are TRBV9 and TRBJ2-3; 8 bases are a match to TRBD2. This CDR3 has 16 amino acids. Germline V gene data show CDR1 as SGDLS and CDR2 as YYNGEE. The trim removed 0 bases at V and 4 bases at J, leaving 7 bases unmatched. CDR3 sequence (DNA): TGTGCCAGCAGCGTAGCAGGCGGGGGGATAGCAGATACGCAGTATTTT. This sequence encodes CASSVAGGGIADTQYF.

V is TRBV5-6 and J is TRBJ2-5; D is unclear. Germline V lookup: CDR1 SGHDT, CDR2 YYEEEE. Trimming removed 0 bases at V and 2 bases at J, with 14 bases between. CDR3 length: 16 residues. Written as DNA, the CDR3 is TGTGCCAGCAGCTTGGGTGCAGAGGCCTATCAAGAGACCCAGTACTTC. Its translation: CASSLGAEAYQETQYF.

The CDR3 bases are TGTGCCAGCAGTGAGGAGCAGTTCCTCTCCTACGAGCAGTACTTC. Protein sequence: CASSEEQFLSYEQYF. The rearrangement links TRBV2 to TRBJ2-7; D unresolved. V gave up 3 bases and J gave up 0 bases, with 12 bases separating them. The CDR3 length is 15 residues. Germline CDR1 reads SNHLY; CDR2 reads FYNNEI. Full variable domain (outside the CDR3, taken from reference TRBV2 and TRBJ2-7): EPEVTQTPSHQVTQMGQEVILRCVPISNHLYFYWYRQILGQKVEFLVSFYNNEISEKSEIFDDQFSVERPDGSNFTLKIRSTKLEDSAMYFCASSEEQFLSYEQYFGPGTRLTVT.

This chain joins TRBV19 and TRBJ1-4; D is undetermined. Trimming left V 5 bases short and J 7 bases short, with 11 bases between. The germline V gene has CDR1 LNHDA and CDR2 SQIVND (reference sequence). CDR3 length: 13 residues. The CDR3 protein is CASSGMRLEKLFF. Written as DNA, the CDR3 is TGTGCCAGTAGTGGAATGAGGCTTGAAAAACTGTTTTTT.